This T cell receptor beta chain was documented in a study of blood T cell repertoires in COVID-19. On the study more broadly: COVID-19 samples from acute and convalescent phases originated in the United States, Italy and Spain. PBMCs, B-cell-depleted T cells, or T cells provided the cDNA or gDNA that made up the material.

In the authors' workflow: For nucleated cells, counts were estimated from reference gene primer amplification. The repertoire was sequenced with immunoSEQ multiplex PCR; TCRdb's copy has only in-frame clones and lacks some. D and trimming were read from the DNA, whereas the V and J calls and clone size are those reported in that table. The table shows 150,000 to 200,000 clones, with 87% occurring only once. V lost 3 bases to trimming and J lost 4 bases; unmatched junction nucleotides: 6. CDR3 length: 14 amino acids. Germline-derived CDR1 and CDR2 are GTSNPN and SVGIG (reference sequence). The sample consisted of peripheral blood. The chain couples TRBV30 to TRBJ2-5; 9 bases align to TRBD1. This TCR was sampled from a young woman who had recovered from COVID-19. In nucleotides, the CDR3 is TGTGCCTGGAGCACCGGGACAGGGCTAGAGACCCAGTACTTC. Residues: CAWSTGTGLETQYF.